The 12 T cell receptor beta chains in this list originate from one sample, sequenced in a study of blood T cell repertoires in COVID-19. The data were produced by immunoSEQ multiplex PCR, yet TCRdb's version contains in-frame clones alone and is incomplete. The sample records 250,000 or so clones, 75% to 90% being singletons. The sample consisted of peripheral blood. These receptors all stem from a woman in her forties who had recovered from COVID-19.

DNA of the CDR3: TGTGCCAGCAGCACACGGGACAGGGGACTCTCACCCCTCCACTTT. Its protein product is CASSTRDRGLSPLHF. The V gene is TRBV7-9, the J gene TRBJ1-6, with 10 bases fitting TRBD1. CDR3 length: 15 amino acids. Germline loops: CDR1 SEHNR, CDR2 FQNEAQ (reference sequence). V lost 5 bases and J lost 10; bases outside the gene matches: 8.

The chain employs TRBV10-1 and TRBJ1-1; TRBD1 aligns across 7 bases. V shed 0 bases, J shed 10 bases, and the junction held 11 bases outside the gene matches. Germline lookup yields CDR1 WNHNN and CDR2 SYGVQD (reference sequence). The CDR3 extends over 15 amino acids. CDR3 nucleotides: TGCGCCAGCAGTGAGTCGGGGGACAGTTTGGTTGGAGCTTTCTTT. It yields the protein CASSESGDSLVGAFF.

The V gene is TRBV27, the J gene TRBJ2-5, with D hard to call. The germline V gene has CDR1 MNHEY and CDR2 SMNVEV (reference sequence). V lost 0 bases and J lost 0, with 2 bases in between. The CDR3 consists of 13 residues. CDR3 residues: CASSLSYQETQYF. Here the CDR3 DNA reads TGTGCCAGCAGTTTATCCTACCAAGAGACCCAGTACTTC.

The chain joins TRBV19 to TRBJ1-4; 7 nucleotides align to TRBD1. CDR3 length: 16 residues. Losses at the gene ends were 6 bases for V and 3 bases for J; bases not matched to a gene: 10. Looked up from germline, CDR1 is LNHDA and CDR2 is SQIVND (reference sequence). CDR3 DNA: TGTGCCAGTAGAAGACAGGGTCAAGCAGCTAATGAAAAACTGTTTTTT. This translates into CASRRQGQAANEKLFF.

The chain employs TRBV19 and TRBJ2-3, with 9 positions matching TRBD2. CDR1 LNHDA and CDR2 SQIVND come from the germline V gene (reference sequence). V was pared by 5 bases and J by 4 bases, with 7 bases of the junction left unmatched. This CDR3 contains 15 residues. CDR3 protein: CASSFRGLASDTQYF. The DNA of the CDR3 is TGTGCCAGTAGTTTCAGAGGACTAGCGTCAGATACGCAGTATTTT.

The genes are TRBV10-3 and TRBJ2-5; D call uncertain. Germline CDR1 reads ENHRY; CDR2 reads SYGVKD. V was shortened by 6 bases and J by 0 bases, with 8 bases between the two germline ends. The CDR3 is 13 amino acids. CDR3 DNA sequence: TGTGCCATCAGGCCGGAGTACCAAGAGACCCAGTACTTC. Translating gives CAIRPEYQETQYF.

The genes are TRBV25-1 and TRBJ2-5; 8 nucleotides line up with TRBD1. This CDR3 has 14 amino acids. Germline CDR1 and CDR2: MGHDK and SYGVNS. The V gene end was trimmed by 7 bases and the J gene end by 4 bases; junction bases not matched to a gene: 8. The CDR3 nucleotides read TGTGCCAGCAACCGACAGGGGTTGGGAGAGACCCAGTACTTC. Amino acids: CASNRQGLGETQYF.

This clone was detected a few times. V and J are TRBV2 and TRBJ1-2, with 7 bases fitting TRBD1. With 6 bases clipped from V and 7 bases from J, the junction kept 8 bases outside the gene matches. CDR1 is SNHLY and CDR2 is FYNNEI in the germline V gene. The CDR3 length is 13 residues. The CDR3 region has the DNA TGTGCCAGCAGAGAGGAGACAGGGTTTGGCTACACCTTC. It codes for CASREETGFGYTF.

The CDR3 DNA is TGTGCCAGCAGTTTACAGGGGGGATTGGGCTACACCTTC. Its protein product is CASSLQGGLGYTF. The rearrangement uses TRBV12-3 or TRBV12-4 and TRBJ1-2, with 7 bases matching TRBD1. The CDR3 loop spans 13 amino acids. V lost 2 bases and J lost 8; bases outside the gene matches: 5.

J is TRBJ2-7 and V is TRBV5-6; maybe TRBD1 (6 bases). Germline V lookup: CDR1 SGHDT, CDR2 YYEEEE. The V and J ends lost 4 bases and 4 bases respectively, with 15 bases between them. The length of the CDR3 is 14 residues. The CDR3 spells CASSMTGTTYEQYF. As DNA, the CDR3 is TGTGCCAGCAGCATGACCGGGACAACATACGAGCAGTACTTC.

The rearrangement uses TRBV7-9 and TRBJ1-2, with D unresolved. V lost 1 base and J 2 bases, leaving 8 bases between the germline ends. Germline CDR1 SEHNR, CDR2 FQNEAQ (reference sequence). The CDR3 spans 14 residues. CDR3 protein: CASSLVWRNYGYTF. The CDR3 DNA reads TGTGCCAGCAGCTTAGTGTGGAGAAACTATGGCTACACCTTC.

The chain joins TRBV5-1 to TRBJ2-2, with a possible D match to TRBD1 (5 bases). Trimming shortened V by 4 bases and J by 5 bases, and 15 bases separated the two germline ends. There are 15 residues in the CDR3. The germline gives CDR1 SGHRS, CDR2 YFSETQ. CDR3 sequence reads: CASSLTADRTGELFF. The CDR3 bases are TGCGCCAGCAGCCTGACAGCCGATAGGACCGGGGAGCTGTTTTTT.